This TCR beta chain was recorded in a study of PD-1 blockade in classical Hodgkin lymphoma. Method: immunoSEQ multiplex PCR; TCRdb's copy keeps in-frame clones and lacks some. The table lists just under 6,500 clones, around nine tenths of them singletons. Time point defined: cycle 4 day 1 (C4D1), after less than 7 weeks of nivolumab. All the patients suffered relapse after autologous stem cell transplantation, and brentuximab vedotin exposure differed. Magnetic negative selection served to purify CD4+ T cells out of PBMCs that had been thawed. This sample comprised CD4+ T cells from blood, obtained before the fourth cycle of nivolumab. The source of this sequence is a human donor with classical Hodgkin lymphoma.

The CDR3 DNA reads TGTGCCAGCAGCCCACGGGAGGGGCCCTCCGGGGACGAGCAGTACTTC. Translating it yields CASSPREGPSGDEQYF. The gene calls are TRBV7-6 and TRBJ2-7; TRBD2 matches 8 bases. The CDR3 spans 16 residues. With V trimmed by 5 bases and J by 5 bases, 14 bases remained unmatched. Germline V gene data show CDR1 as SGHVS and CDR2 as FNYEAQ.